This T cell receptor (beta chain) was recovered during a study of T cell clonotyping in hematopoietic cell transplantation. General study findings and limits: Higher Inverse Simpson Index values in graft donor and pretransplant recipient predicted broader posttransplant TCR diversity. Without cell sorting, CD4 versus CD8 contributions remain unresolved. Pathologically expanded recipient clonotypes increased progressively from day 30 to day 180 as diversity fell. At the given depth, recipient repertoires were over 97% de novo clonotypes.

Clones were sequenced by immunoSEQ multiplex PCR, and TCRdb holds only the in-frame ones, with some missing. There are 65,000 to 75,000 clones in the sample; just under 95% occur only once, and roughly 1.7% lies in the top ten. For this clone: The antigen is undetermined.

After removal of 4 bases from V and 4 bases from J, the junction contained 6 bases not matched to a gene. The CDR3 covers 15 residues. The germline CDR1 and CDR2 sequences are SGHRS and YFSETQ. Sequenced material: peripheral blood mononuclear cells. The chain combines TRBV5-1 with TRBJ1-5; the match to TRBD1 covers 9 bases. This receptor was taken from a man in his fifties in good health. Some clones in this sample may be carry-over from other donors' samples. The CDR3 coding sequence is TGCGCCAGCAGCCTGGACGGGACAGGGAATCAGCCCCAGCATTTT. It translates to CASSLDGTGNQPQHF.